The 2 T cell receptor beta chains in this list originate from one sample, sequenced in a study of Graves' ophthalmopathy and Graves' hyperthyroidism. The TCR beta CDR3 regions underwent amplification from RNA transcripts. After a first-round RT-PCR with HTBI primers, a second-round multiplex PCR was run. TCRdb recomputed calls from the multiplex PCR reads with MiXCR, one row per CDR3 protein. The sample has 1 million to 1.3 million distinct CDR3 sequences, roughly two fifths seen once. Sequenced input: peripheral blood or thyroid tissue (not recorded which). These receptors all come from an adult man with Graves' hyperthyroidism.

The chain combines TRBV7-9 with TRBJ2-2; D gene uncertain. The CDR3 has 13 residues. V was clipped by 5 bases and J by 8 bases, with 12 bases between them. Germline CDR1 and CDR2: SEHNR and FQNEAQ (reference sequence). CDR3 coding DNA: TGTGCCAGCAGCCTCCAGAGGAGAGGGGAGCTGTTTTTT. As protein: CASSLQRRGELFF.

This clonotype has ten or more counts. The chain has TRBV6-6 and TRBJ1-1; D is possibly TRBD1 (6 bases). V lost 7 bases to trimming and J lost 1 base, with 10 bases between them. Germline CDR1 reads MNHNY; CDR2 reads SVGAGI (reference sequence). This CDR3 is 13 amino acids long. This CDR3 reads CASTDRWNTEAFF. CDR3 DNA sequence: TGTGCCAGCACGGACAGATGGAACACTGAAGCTTTCTTT.